This TCR beta chain derives from a study of monozygotic twins with inflammatory bowel disease. The germline gives CDR1 SNHLY, CDR2 FYNNEI. There are 16 residues in the CDR3. Blood (roughly 2.3 ml) was collected from every donor individually. About this clonotype itself: The antigen is not known.

Notes on the study in general: Compared with healthy twins, IBD patients shared fewer clonotypes with others, especially with disease activity. Any single strong signal or clonotype tied to IBD lacked support.

Reprocessing the 5' RACE reads, TCRdb reports a single entry for every CDR3 protein and omits DNA. Its listing shows about 330,000 distinct CDR3 sequences. The source is a human donor with ulcerative colitis or Crohn's disease, or a healthy co-twin of an affected twin (not recorded which). Sequenced input: blood. J is TRBJ2-3 and V is TRBV2; TCRdb outputs TRBD2, but without DNA this stays unchecked. CDR3 loop: CASTRGLAGGTDTQYF.